This T cell receptor (beta chain) stems from a study of beta chain features in type 1 diabetes. Study-wide findings and caveats: Sequencing from cDNA could over-represent high-TCR-expressing cells. It was possible that PCR favored shorter templates, equally so in patients and controls.

Comment on this clone: Its antigen is not known.

V was trimmed by 4 bases and J by 10 bases, leaving 8 bases between them. This CDR3 comprises 11 residues. Germline assignment: CDR1 MDHEN and CDR2 SYDVKM. Every bit of the isolated RNA underwent reverse transcription, so sequencing read expressed TCRB transcripts. Produced via immunoSEQ multiplex PCR; TCRdb's table is partial and in-frame only. The sample records hundreds of thousands of clones, roughly a sixth being singletons. The clonotype originates from a young man in good health. The chain combines TRBV28 with TRBJ2-1; tentatively, D is TRBD1 (5 bases). Material for sequencing was naive CD4+ T cells from blood. The CDR3 loop is CASSSTAEQFF. CDR3 sequence (DNA): TGTGCCAGCAGTTCGACAGCGGAGCAGTTCTTC.